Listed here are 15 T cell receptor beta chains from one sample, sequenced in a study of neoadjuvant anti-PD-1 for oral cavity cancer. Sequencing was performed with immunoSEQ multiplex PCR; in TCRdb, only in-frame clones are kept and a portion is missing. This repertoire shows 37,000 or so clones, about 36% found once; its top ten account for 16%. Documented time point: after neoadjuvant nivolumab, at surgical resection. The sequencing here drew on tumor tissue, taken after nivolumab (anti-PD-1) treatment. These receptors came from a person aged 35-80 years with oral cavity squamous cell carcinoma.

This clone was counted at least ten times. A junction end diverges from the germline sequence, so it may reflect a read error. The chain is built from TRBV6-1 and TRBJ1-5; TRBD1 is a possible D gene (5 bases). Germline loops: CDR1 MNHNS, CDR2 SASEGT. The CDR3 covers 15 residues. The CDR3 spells CASSEARALPQAQHF. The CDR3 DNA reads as TGTGCCAGCAGTGAAGCCAGGGCCCTCCCTCAGGCCCAGCATTTT.

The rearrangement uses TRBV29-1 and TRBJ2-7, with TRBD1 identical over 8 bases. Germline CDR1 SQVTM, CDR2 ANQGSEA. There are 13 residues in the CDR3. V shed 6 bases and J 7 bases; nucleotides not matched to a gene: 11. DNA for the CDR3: TGCAGCGTATCGACAGGGGTTGGAAGAGAGCAGTACTTC. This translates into CSVSTGVGREQYF.

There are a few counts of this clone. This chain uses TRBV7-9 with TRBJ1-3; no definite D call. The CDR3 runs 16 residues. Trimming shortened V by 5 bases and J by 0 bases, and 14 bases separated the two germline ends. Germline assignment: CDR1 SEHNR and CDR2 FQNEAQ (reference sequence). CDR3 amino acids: CASSLTPVSSGNTIYF. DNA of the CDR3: TGTGCCAGCAGCCTCACTCCCGTCTCCTCTGGAAACACCATATATTTT.

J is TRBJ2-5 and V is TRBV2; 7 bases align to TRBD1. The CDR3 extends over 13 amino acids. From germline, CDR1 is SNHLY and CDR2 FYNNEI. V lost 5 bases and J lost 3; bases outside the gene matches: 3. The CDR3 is CASSLGQKETQYF. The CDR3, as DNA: TGTGCCAGCAGTTTGGGACAGAAAGAGACCCAGTACTTC.

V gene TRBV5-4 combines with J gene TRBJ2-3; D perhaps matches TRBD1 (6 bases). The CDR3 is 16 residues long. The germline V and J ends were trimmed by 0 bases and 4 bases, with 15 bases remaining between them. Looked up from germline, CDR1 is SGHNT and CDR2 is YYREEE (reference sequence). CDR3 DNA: TGTGCCAGCAGCTTGGCACCAGGGGTGATCTCAGATACGCAGTATTTT. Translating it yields CASSLAPGVISDTQYF. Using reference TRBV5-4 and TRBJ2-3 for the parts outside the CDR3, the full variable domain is ETGVTQSPTHLIKTRGQQVTLRCSSQSGHNTVSWYQQALGQGPQFIFQYYREEENGRGNFPPRFSGLQFPNYSSELNVNALELDDSALYLCASSLAPGVISDTQYFGPGTRLTVL.

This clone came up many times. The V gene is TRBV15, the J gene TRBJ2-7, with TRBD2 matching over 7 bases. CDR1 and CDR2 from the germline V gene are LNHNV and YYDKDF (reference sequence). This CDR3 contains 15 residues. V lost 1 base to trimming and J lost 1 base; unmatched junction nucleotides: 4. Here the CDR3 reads CATSRGAAGSYEQYF. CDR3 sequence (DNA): TGTGCCACCAGCAGAGGCGCAGCGGGGTCCTACGAGCAGTACTTC.

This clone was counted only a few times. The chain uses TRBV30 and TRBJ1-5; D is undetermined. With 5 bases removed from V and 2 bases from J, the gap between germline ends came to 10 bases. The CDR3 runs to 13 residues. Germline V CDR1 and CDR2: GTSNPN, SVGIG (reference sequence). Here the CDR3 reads CAWGIDGNQPQHF. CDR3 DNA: TGTGCCTGGGGGATCGATGGCAATCAGCCCCAGCATTTT.

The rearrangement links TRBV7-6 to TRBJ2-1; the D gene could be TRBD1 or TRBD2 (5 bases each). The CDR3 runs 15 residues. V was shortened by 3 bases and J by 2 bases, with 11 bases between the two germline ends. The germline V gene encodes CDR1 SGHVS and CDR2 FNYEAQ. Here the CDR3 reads CASSFGVGAYNEQFF. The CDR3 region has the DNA TGTGCCAGCAGCTTTGGGGTGGGGGCCTACAATGAGCAGTTCTTC.

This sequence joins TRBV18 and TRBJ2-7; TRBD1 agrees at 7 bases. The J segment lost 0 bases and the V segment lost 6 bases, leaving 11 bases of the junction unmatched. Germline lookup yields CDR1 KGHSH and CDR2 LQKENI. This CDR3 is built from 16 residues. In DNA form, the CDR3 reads TGTGCCAGCTCTCTAGCCGGGACAGCTACCTCCTACGAGCAGTACTTC. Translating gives CASSLAGTATSYEQYF. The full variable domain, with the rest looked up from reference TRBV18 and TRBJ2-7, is NAGVMQNPRHLVRRRGQEARLRCSPMKGHSHVYWYRQLPEEGLKFMVYLQKENIIDESGMPKERFSAEFPKEGPSILRIQQVVRGDSAAYFCASSLAGTATSYEQYFGPGTRLTVT.

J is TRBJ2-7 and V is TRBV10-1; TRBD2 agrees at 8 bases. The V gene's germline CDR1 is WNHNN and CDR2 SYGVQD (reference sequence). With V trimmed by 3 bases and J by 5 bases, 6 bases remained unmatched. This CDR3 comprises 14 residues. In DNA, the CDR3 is TGCGCCAGCAGTGACGCCGGGACTAGTAACGAGCAGTACTTC. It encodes CASSDAGTSNEQYF.

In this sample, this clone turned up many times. The CDR3 spells CASSVGQGANTEAFF. The CDR3 region has the DNA TGTGCCAGCAGCGTGGGACAGGGGGCGAACACTGAAGCTTTCTTT. The chain combines TRBV9 with TRBJ1-1, with TRBD1 identical over 12 bases. The CDR3 consists of 15 residues. The V gene end was trimmed by 2 bases and the J gene end by 1 base; junction bases not matched to a gene: 0. Germline CDR1 SGDLS, CDR2 YYNGEE.

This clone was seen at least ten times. The CDR3 DNA reads as TGTGCCACCCACGGGGTCTATGGCTACACCTTC. It codes for CATHGVYGYTF. The chain couples TRBV27 to TRBJ1-2; D remains unclear. The CDR3 runs 11 residues. Germline CDR1 and CDR2: MNHEY and SMNVEV (reference sequence). With 10 bases removed from V and 4 bases from J, the gap between germline ends came to 10 bases.

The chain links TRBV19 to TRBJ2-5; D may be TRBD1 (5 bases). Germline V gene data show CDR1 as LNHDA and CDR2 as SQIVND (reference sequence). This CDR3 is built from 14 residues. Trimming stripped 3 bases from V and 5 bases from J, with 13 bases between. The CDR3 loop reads CASSIWGSEETQYF. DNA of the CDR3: TGTGCCAGTAGTATTTGGGGCTCTGAGGAGACCCAGTACTTC. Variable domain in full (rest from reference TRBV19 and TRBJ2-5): DGGITQSPKYLFRKEGQNVTLSCEQNLNHDAMYWYRQDPGQGLRLIYYSQIVNDFQKGDIAEGYSVSREKKESFPLTVTSAQKNPTAFYLCASSIWGSEETQYFGPGTRLLVL.

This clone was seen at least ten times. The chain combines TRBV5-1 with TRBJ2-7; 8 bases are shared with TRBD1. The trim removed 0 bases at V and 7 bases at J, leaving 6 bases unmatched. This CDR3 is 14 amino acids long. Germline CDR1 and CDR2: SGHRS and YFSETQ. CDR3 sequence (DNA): TGCGCCAGCAGCTTGGACGGACAGGGTATGGAGCAGTACTTC. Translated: CASSLDGQGMEQYF.

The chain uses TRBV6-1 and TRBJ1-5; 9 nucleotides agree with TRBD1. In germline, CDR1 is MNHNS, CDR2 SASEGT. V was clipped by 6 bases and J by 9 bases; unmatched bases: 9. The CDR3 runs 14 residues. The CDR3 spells CASRVDRGLRPQHF. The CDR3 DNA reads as TGTGCCAGCAGGGTGGACAGGGGCTTACGGCCCCAGCATTTT.